A single sample is the source of the 25 T cell receptor beta chains below, sequenced in a study of cytomegalovirus exposure and HLA in healthy donors. Researchers ran the PCR with 60 Vbeta and 13 Jbeta primers. Sequencing was performed with immunoSEQ multiplex PCR; in TCRdb, only in-frame clones are kept and a portion is missing. The table shows about 60,000 clones, with about 69% occurring only once. The sequencing input was PBMCs. Every receptor here comes from a man aged 40-55 years in good health and CMV-seropositive.

The V and J genes are TRBV25-1 and TRBJ2-1, with 9 bases that match TRBD1. Trimming cost V 1 base and J 6 bases; bases outside gene matches: 4. Germline CDR1 is MGHDK and CDR2 is SYGVNS. The CDR3 consists of 15 residues. CDR3 loop: CASSEFGDRVNEQFF. CDR3 nucleotides: TGTGCCAGCAGTGAATTTGGGGACAGGGTCAATGAGCAGTTCTTC.

The chain has TRBV29-1 and TRBJ1-1, with D hard to call. The germline CDR1 and CDR2 sequences are SQVTM and ANQGSEA. This CDR3 has 11 amino acids. CDR3 loop: CSAREKGEAFF. As DNA, the CDR3 is TGCAGTGCCCGGGAAAAAGGGGAAGCTTTCTTT.

About this clone: Other DNA sequences of this sample code for an identical CDR3. This chain uses TRBV6-1 with TRBJ2-7; D not resolved. Looked up from germline, CDR1 is MNHNS and CDR2 is SASEGT. Deletions cut 0 bases from V and 4 bases from J, with 10 bases between. The length of the CDR3 is 14 residues. The CDR3 nucleotides read TGTGCCAGCAGTGAAGCGTGGCAGACTTACGAGCAGTACTTC. The encoded protein is CASSEAWQTYEQYF.

CDR3: CASSQPPRGRETQYF. The CDR3 coding sequence is TGCGCCAGCAGTCAACCGCCCAGGGGGCGGGAGACCCAGTACTTC. This chain uses TRBV23-1 with TRBJ2-5; the match to TRBD1 covers 8 bases. TRBV23-1 is an open reading frame whose function is uncertain. Losses at the gene ends were 2 bases for V and 5 bases for J; bases not matched to a gene: 7. This CDR3 is built from 15 residues.

The chain joins TRBV30 to TRBJ1-2; no definite D call. V was clipped by 7 bases and J by 4 bases, with 19 bases between them. The CDR3 length is 14 residues. Germline V gives CDR1 GTSNPN, CDR2 SVGIG (reference sequence). This chain's CDR3 is CASLRGSARYGYTF. The CDR3 nucleotides are TGTGCCTCCCTGAGAGGTTCCGCTCGCTATGGCTACACCTTC.

The CDR3, as DNA: TGCGCCACTGCAGAACAGGGGGGAAGTGGCTACACCTTC. It yields the protein CATAEQGGSGYTF. The chain couples TRBV5-1 to TRBJ1-2, with 8 bases lining up with TRBD1. Germline loops: CDR1 SGHRS, CDR2 YFSETQ. V dropped 9 bases and J dropped 7; count of bases not matched to a gene: 11. This CDR3 comprises 13 residues.

The rearrangement uses TRBV6-5 and TRBJ1-2, with 8 bases fitting TRBD1. V was pared by 0 bases and J by 7 bases, with 10 bases of the junction left unmatched. This CDR3 is 16 amino acids long. Germline V gene sequence: CDR1 MNHEY, CDR2 SVGAGI. CDR3 DNA sequence: TGTGCCAGCAGTTACTCGAGAGGTCAGGGGGCGTCTGGCTACACCTTC. The encoded protein is CASSYSRGQGASGYTF.

J is TRBJ2-2 and V is TRBV30; D is uncertain. The CDR3 has 13 amino acids. The germline CDR1 and CDR2 sequences are GTSNPN and SVGIG (reference sequence). Trimming removed 3 bases at V and 7 bases at J, with 12 bases between. The DNA for the CDR3 is TGTGCCTGGAGGTTGGAGAGTTACGGGGAGCTGTTTTTT. Translating gives CAWRLESYGELFF.

The chain has TRBV5-1 and TRBJ1-1; possible D gene TRBD1, 5 bases. This CDR3 comprises 14 residues. The germline CDR1 and CDR2 sequences are SGHRS and YFSETQ. The V end was cut by 2 bases, the J end by 5 bases, with 13 bases between. The CDR3 reads CASSFNRQITEAFF. In nucleotides, the CDR3 is TGCGCCAGCAGCTTCAACCGACAGATAACTGAAGCTTTCTTT.

V is TRBV11-2 and J is TRBJ2-5; D gene uncertain. The ends were cut back, 4 bases at V and 5 bases at J, with 14 bases in the middle. In germline, CDR1 is SGHAT, CDR2 FQNNGV. There are 14 residues in the CDR3. CDR3 region: CASSSGSSWETQYF. The DNA for the CDR3 is TGTGCCAGCAGCTCCGGTTCGTCATGGGAGACCCAGTACTTC.

The CDR3 nucleotides are TGCGCCAGCAGCCGAGAACCTACGGGGAGCAATCAGCCCCAGCATTTT. Translation gives CASSREPTGSNQPQHF. V usage is TRBV5-1 and J usage is TRBJ1-5; D not resolved. V lost 4 bases, J lost 1 base, and 15 bases lay in between. The CDR3 length is 16 residues. CDR1 is SGHRS, CDR2 YFSETQ, per germline.

This clone was recorded only once. The V gene is TRBV5-1, the J gene TRBJ1-2, with D hard to call. Trimming cost V 2 bases and J 8 bases, with 19 bases left between them. CDR1 is SGHRS and CDR2 is YFSETQ in the germline V gene. This CDR3 contains 15 residues. The CDR3 spells CASSFDTAGSGGYTF. The CDR3 DNA reads TGCGCCAGCAGCTTTGACACGGCCGGTAGCGGGGGCTACACCTTC. Full variable domain (remainder filled in from reference TRBV5-1 and TRBJ1-2): KAGVTQTPRYLIKTRGQQVTLSCSPISGHRSVSWYQQTPGQGLQFLFEYFSETQRNKGNFPGRFSGRQFSNSRSEMNVSTLELGDSALYLCASSFDTAGSGGYTFGSGTRLTVV.

J is TRBJ2-7 and V is TRBV19; tentatively, D is TRBD2 (6 bases). The CDR3 covers 14 residues. V was clipped by 5 bases and J by 1 base, with 12 bases between them. CDR1 LNHDA and CDR2 SQIVND come from the germline V gene (reference sequence). This chain's CDR3 is CASSVAADSYEQYF. The CDR3 DNA reads TGTGCCAGTAGTGTAGCGGCGGATTCCTACGAGCAGTACTTC.

The rearrangement joins TRBV25-1 to TRBJ1-3; TRBD1 matches at 10 bases. With V trimmed by 6 bases and J by 9 bases, 5 bases remained unmatched. The length of the CDR3 is 13 residues. Per germline, CDR1 MGHDK and CDR2 SYGVNS. The CDR3 DNA reads as TGTGCCAGCAGACCCTGGGACAGGGGCACCATATATTTT. Amino acids: CASRPWDRGTIYF.

This clone was seen more than once but under ten times. CDR3 region: CASSLGRDEQYF. CDR3 coding DNA: TGTGCCAGCAGCTTGGGACGGGACGAGCAGTACTTC. The chain combines TRBV5-6 with TRBJ2-7; the D is unclear. Germline assignment: CDR1 SGHDT and CDR2 YYEEEE. Between the trimmed V and J ends, which lost 0 bases and 5 bases, there was a span of 6 bases. The CDR3 has 12 residues.

The chain uses TRBV6-4 and TRBJ2-3; 8 nucleotides agree with TRBD1. The trim removed 5 bases at V and 4 bases at J, leaving 5 bases unmatched. Germline V gene sequence: CDR1 MRHNA, CDR2 SNTAGT. The CDR3 is 14 amino acids. CDR3 sequence: CASSLTTGADTQYF. For the CDR3, the DNA is TGTGCCAGCAGTTTGACGACAGGGGCAGATACGCAGTATTTT.

This clone was picked up a small number of times. V gene TRBV2 combines with J gene TRBJ1-4; tentative D call: TRBD1 (6 bases). Trimming removed 9 bases at V and 2 bases at J, with 16 bases between. The CDR3 runs 15 residues. Germline CDR1 is SNHLY and CDR2 is FYNNEI. The CDR3 spells CARRGGSGTNEKLFF. Here the CDR3 DNA reads TGTGCCAGAAGGGGGGGCTCAGGCACTAATGAAAAACTGTTTTTT.

V gene TRBV6-1 combines with J gene TRBJ1-2; the D gene is possibly TRBD1 (5 bases). The CDR3 runs to 13 residues. CDR1 MNHNS and CDR2 SASEGT come from the germline V gene. Trimming stripped 5 bases from V and 1 base from J, with 8 bases between. For the CDR3, the DNA is TGTGCCAGCAGTAGGGGCTTTAACTATGGCTACACCTTC. Its protein is CASSRGFNYGYTF.

This chain joins TRBV14 and TRBJ2-6; TRBD2 might be the D (6 bases). V was clipped by 7 bases and J by 4 bases, with 14 bases between them. The CDR3 is made up of 15 amino acids. The V gene's germline CDR1 is SGHDN and CDR2 FVKESK. This CDR3 is CASNKGGAGANVLTF. CDR3 DNA: TGTGCCAGCAATAAAGGAGGGGCCGGGGCCAACGTCCTGACTTTC.

CDR3 amino acids: CSVGTGGDSPLHF. The CDR3 nucleotides are TGCAGCGTAGGGACAGGCGGTGATTCACCCCTCCACTTT. The chain couples TRBV29-1 to TRBJ1-6, with 8 bases aligning to TRBD1. There are 13 residues in the CDR3. CDR1 is SQVTM, CDR2 ANQGSEA, per germline. Trimming at V came to 6 bases and at J to 8 bases, leaving 6 bases not matched to a gene.

The chain employs TRBV9 and TRBJ2-5; 8 bases fit TRBD2. CDR3 size: 17 residues. Trimming took 0 bases from V and 0 from J; bases not matched to a gene: 7. Germline-derived CDR1 and CDR2 are SGDLS and YYNGEE. The CDR3 nucleotides are TGTGCCAGCAGCGTAGGAAGAACTAGCGGTAACCAAGAGACCCAGTACTTC. Its protein is CASSVGRTSGNQETQYF.

The CDR3 region is CASSSGLALNTQYF. CDR3 nucleotides: TGTGCCAGCAGTTCCGGACTAGCGCTCAATACGCAGTATTTT. The chain recombines TRBV6-6 with TRBJ2-3; 9 bases line up with TRBD2. Germline CDR1 is MNHNY and CDR2 is SVGAGI (reference sequence). The CDR3 length is 14 residues. The J segment lost 7 bases and the V segment lost 4 bases, leaving 6 bases of the junction unmatched.

CDR3: CASSPRAGTVIEAFF. CDR3 nucleotides: TGTGCCAGCAGTCCCAGAGCCGGGACAGTTATTGAAGCTTTCTTT. V gene TRBV6-6 combines with J gene TRBJ1-1; 7 bases match TRBD1. The CDR3 is 15 residues long. The V gene end was trimmed by 5 bases and the J gene end by 7 bases; junction bases not matched to a gene: 13. CDR1 and CDR2 from the germline V gene are MNHNY and SVGAGI (reference sequence).

The V gene is TRBV6-5, the J gene TRBJ2-7; 10 bases match TRBD1. CDR3 length: 15 residues. Trimming cost V 2 bases and J 5 bases; bases outside gene matches: 6. Per the germline V gene, CDR1 is MNHEY and CDR2 is SVGAGI. The CDR3 bases are TGTGCCAGCAGTTACGGAGACAGGGGGCAGGACGAGCAGTACTTC. Translation: CASSYGDRGQDEQYF.

This chain links TRBV7-9 with TRBJ1-1, with no clear D. The CDR3 is 12 amino acids. Germline loops: CDR1 SEHNR, CDR2 FQNEAQ (reference sequence). V was shortened by 3 bases and J by 5 bases, with 7 bases between the two germline ends. The CDR3 spells CASSFLSTEAFF. The CDR3 DNA sequence: TGTGCCAGCAGCTTCCTGTCGACTGAAGCTTTCTTT.